This TCR beta chain derives from a study of blood T cells in healthy people across ages. Overall study findings and caveats: Greater diversity and more naive CD4+ cells were seen in long-lived donors than in aged donors.

There were healthy Caucasian individuals from Russia, aged about 6 to 100, serving as donors. Each donor gave 9 to 10 milliliters of peripheral blood. About this clonotype itself: Its antigen is not known.

Together with a sample-barcoded 5' primer, a J-beta primer mix was included in a second PCR lasting roughly 6 to 12 cycles. TCRdb itself ran the 5' RACE reads through MiXCR, one entry per CDR3 protein. The repertoire holds 600,000 or so distinct CDR3 sequences, more than 20% seen once, with roughly 3.6% in the top ten. The CDR3 covers 14 residues. The V gene lost 8 bases and the J gene lost 0 bases, with 11 bases spanning the gap. Sequences were obtained from blood. The chain has TRBV12-3 or TRBV12-4 and TRBJ2-1; D tentatively fits TRBD1 or TRBD2 (5 bases each). This receptor was obtained from a man aged 65 to 79 in good health. The CDR3 reads CASQGAGSYNEQFF. For the CDR3, the DNA is TGTGCCAGCCAGGGAGCCGGCTCCTACAATGAGCAGTTCTTC.